A single count supports the clone carrying this TCR beta chain. The V segment lost 4 bases and the J segment 5 bases; nucleotides outside the gene matches: 6. In germline, CDR1 is SGHRS, CDR2 YFSETQ. The CDR3 is 15 residues long. Methods used by the authors: Estimation of nucleated cell counts was performed using reference gene primer amplification. Produced via immunoSEQ multiplex PCR; TCRdb's table is partial and in-frame only. V and J calls and clone size follow that table, whereas D and trimming were derived from the DNA. The sample yields 150,000 to 180,000 clones, about 89% seen once. This specimen belongs to a study of blood T cell repertoires in COVID-19. For the study at large: Samples came from the United States, Italy and Spain, spanning acute and convalescent COVID-19. T cells, B-cell-depleted T cells, or PBMCs provided the cDNA or gDNA that served as material.

The TCR was taken from a man aged 45 to 65 with acute or convalescent COVID-19. The material sequenced was peripheral blood. V and J are TRBV5-1 and TRBJ1-4, with 9 bases identical to TRBD1. The CDR3 protein is CASSEGTGRNEKLFF. CDR3 nucleotide sequence: TGCGCCAGCAGCGAGGGGACAGGGAGAAATGAAAAACTGTTTTTT.